This T cell receptor beta chain emerged from a study of blood T cell repertoires in COVID-19. At the level of the study: Sources were T cells, B-cell-depleted T cells, or PBMCs; the material itself was cDNA or gDNA.

Each participant's cohort was designated according to participant-reported clinical history. Before being deemed recovered, Cohort 3 donors had two negative PCRs, clearance, or symptom resolution. This CDR3 is built from 14 residues. CDR1 and CDR2 (germline): SGHVS, FNYEAQ. V lost 5 bases and J lost 1, with 11 bases in between. This clone was seen only once. Sequencing was performed with immunoSEQ multiplex PCR; in TCRdb, only in-frame clones are kept and a portion is missing. The sample has fewer than 400,000 clones; around 85% are singletons. The rearrangement uses TRBV7-6 and TRBJ1-1; D is uncertain. The sequence derives from a man between 25 and 39 years old who had recovered from COVID-19. Sequences were obtained from PBMCs or T cells enriched from blood (not recorded which). The CDR3 nucleotides read TGTGCCAGCAGCCGCTTCGGAGAGAACACTGAAGCTTTCTTT. Its protein product is CASSRFGENTEAFF.